The T cell receptor (beta chain) under discussion was sequenced for a study of blood T cell repertoires in COVID-19. Study information: The United States, Italy and Spain were the sources of the acute and convalescent COVID-19 samples. The analysed material was cDNA or gDNA that came from T cells, B-cell-depleted T cells, or PBMCs.

How the authors handled the data: Reference gene primer amplification gave nucleated cell count estimates. Data came from immunoSEQ multiplex PCR; TCRdb stores just in-frame clones and leaves some out. V and J calls and clone size are as listed in that table; D and trimming were resolved from the DNA. This repertoire shows tens of thousands of clones, roughly 80% found once; its top ten account for approximately 6%. In this sample, this clone turned up a few times. The J segment lost 5 bases and the V segment lost 4 bases, leaving 12 bases of the junction unmatched. CDR3 length equals 18 residues. Germline V gives CDR1 LGHDT, CDR2 YNNKEL (reference sequence).

This TCR was sampled from a human donor in a cohort sampled during active or convalescent COVID-19. The chain couples TRBV3-1 (or the pseudogene TRBV3-2) to TRBJ2-1; 12 bases line up with TRBD2. Material: peripheral blood. The CDR3 is CASSRGLAGGMNHNEQFF. The CDR3 DNA reads as TGTGCCAGCAGCCGGGGGCTAGCGGGGGGGATGAACCACAATGAGCAGTTCTTC.